One sample yielded the 26 T cell receptor beta chains listed below, sequenced in a study of vaccination effects on CD4 cells after COVID-19. Their antigens remain unidentified. ViraFEST assay sequencing came after antigen-specific CD4+ T cells were expanded with viral peptide pools. After around 10 days in culture, the CD4+ T cells were isolated. Either the BNT162b2 or mRNA-1273 vaccine was given to participants in two doses. TCRdb keeps only in-frame clones here, not all; method: immunoSEQ multiplex PCR. Of tens of thousands of clones detected, about 80% appear once; the ten largest clones hold about 0.91%. Sequenced here: CD4+ T cells from PBMCs cultured with HCoV-OC43 spike peptides, sampled after COVID-19 vaccination. The subset was: HCoV-OC43 spike overlapping peptide pool stimulation. All receptors come from a human donor who received a COVID-19 vaccine.

This chain joins TRBV19 and TRBJ1-4; no clear D. Trimming stripped 6 bases from V and 0 bases from J, with 11 bases between. CDR1 and CDR2 (germline): LNHDA, SQIVND (reference sequence). The length of the CDR3 is 15 residues. The chain's CDR3 is CASRPADATNEKLFF. The CDR3 region has the DNA TGTGCCAGTAGGCCCGCAGATGCAACTAATGAAAAACTGTTTTTT.

The genes are TRBV11-2 and TRBJ2-7; TRBD1 might be the D (6 bases). The CDR3 consists of 13 residues. The germline V gene encodes CDR1 SGHAT and CDR2 FQNNGV. V was pared by 2 bases and J by 10 bases, with 15 bases between. The CDR3 loop reads CASSLLSGVGQYV. Here the CDR3 DNA reads TGTGCCAGCAGCTTACTCTCAGGGGTAGGTCAGTACGTC.

There are a few counts of this clone. CDR3 nucleotide sequence: TGTGCCAGCAAGGATGGGTCGCAGAACAATCAGCCCCAGCATTTT. Translating gives CASKDGSQNNQPQHF. The chain recombines TRBV6-5 with TRBJ1-5; D is undetermined. Germline V lookup: CDR1 MNHEY, CDR2 SVGAGI. Trimming took 7 bases from V and 3 from J, leaving 16 bases between them. The CDR3 is made up of 15 amino acids.

V usage is TRBV19 and J usage is TRBJ1-6; D is unclear. The CDR3 runs to 14 residues. Trimming took off 1 base at V and 6 bases at J, with 7 bases between the two ends. Looked up from germline, CDR1 is LNHDA and CDR2 is SQIVND (reference sequence). CDR3 DNA sequence: TGTGCCAGTAGTATAGGCGGACTTAATTCACCCCTCCACTTT. Translation gives CASSIGGLNSPLHF. Combining the CDR3 with reference TRBV19 and TRBJ1-6 gives the whole variable domain DGGITQSPKYLFRKEGQNVTLSCEQNLNHDAMYWYRQDPGQGLRLIYYSQIVNDFQKGDIAEGYSVSREKKESFPLTVTSAQKNPTAFYLCASSIGGLNSPLHFGNGTRLTVT.

The V and J genes are TRBV6-6 and TRBJ1-6, with D unresolved. V was trimmed by 5 bases and J by 2 bases, leaving 10 bases between them. CDR3 length: 15 residues. Germline V gene lookup returns CDR1 MNHNY and CDR2 SVGAGI (reference sequence). In nucleotides, the CDR3 is TGTGCCAGCAGTCAATCGGGAGCCTATAATTCACCCCTCCACTTT. Translating gives CASSQSGAYNSPLHF.

This rearrangement joins TRBV21-1 to TRBJ1-5; TRBD1 is the table's D call, not checked against the DNA. TRBV21-1 is described as a pseudogene. CDR3 length equals 17 residues. CDR3: CASSKRAWTDSNQPQHF. Here the CDR3 DNA reads TGTGCCAGCAGCAAAAGAGCCTGGACAGATAGCAATCAGCCCCAGCATTTT.

The chain uses TRBV4-1 and TRBJ1-6, with D hard to call. Germline loops: CDR1 MGHRA, CDR2 YSYEKL. This CDR3 has 17 amino acids. Trimming took off 0 bases at V and 14 bases at J, with 23 bases between the two ends. The CDR3 nucleotides read TGCGCCAGCAGCCAAGATTTCTGGCGGACGGTGCTAGGCACCCTCCACTTT. Encoded protein: CASSQDFWRTVLGTLHF.

This rearrangement joins TRBV29-1 to TRBJ2-1; 8 bases are a match to TRBD1. This CDR3 region has 14 residues. V lost 8 bases and J lost 4; bases outside the gene matches: 10. Germline V gives CDR1 SQVTM, CDR2 ANQGSEA. The CDR3 sequence: CSIPDRGGYNEQFF. CDR3 nucleotides: TGCAGCATACCAGACAGGGGAGGTTACAATGAGCAGTTCTTC.

This sequence joins TRBV19 and TRBJ1-2, with D maybe TRBD1 (6 bases). V lost 5 bases to trimming and J lost 8 bases, with 21 bases between them. The length of the CDR3 is 15 residues. The germline V gene has CDR1 LNHDA and CDR2 SQIVND (reference sequence). The CDR3 coding sequence is TGTGCCAGTAGTTTCACCGGCGGGGGCGGCAGGGGCTACACCTTC. The encoded protein is CASSFTGGGGRGYTF.

CDR3 loop: CASSSRQAQETQYF. In DNA, the CDR3 is TGTGCCAGCAGCTCCAGACAGGCGCAAGAGACCCAGTACTTC. The genes are TRBV11-1 and TRBJ2-5, with D perhaps TRBD1 (6 bases). The germline V and J ends were trimmed by 4 bases and 2 bases, with 11 bases remaining between them. The CDR3 has 14 residues. Germline V gives CDR1 SGHAT, CDR2 FQDESV (reference sequence).

The chain combines TRBV30 with TRBJ2-7; D is unresolved. Trimming left V 0 bases short and J 7 bases short, with 13 bases between. Germline V lookup: CDR1 GTSNPN, CDR2 SVGIG (reference sequence). The CDR3 has 13 residues. CDR3 DNA sequence: TGTGCCTGGAGTGTAGTTTTGGAAGGGGAGCAGTACGTC. Amino acids: CAWSVVLEGEQYV.

The chain links TRBV28 to TRBJ1-1; 7 bases are shared with TRBD1. In germline, CDR1 is MDHEN, CDR2 SYDVKM. Trimming at V came to 6 bases and at J to 4 bases, leaving 14 bases not matched to a gene. CDR3 length: 16 amino acids. The CDR3: CASSSTSTGKVTEAFF. The CDR3 nucleotides read TGTGCCAGCAGCTCGACCTCGACAGGGAAAGTCACTGAAGCTTTCTTT.

CDR3 bases: TGTGCCAGCTCACCCGGGACACCGAACTCTGGAAACACCATATATTTT. Translation: CASSPGTPNSGNTIYF. The gene calls are TRBV18 and TRBJ1-3, with D tentatively TRBD1 (6 bases). Trimming removed 3 bases at V and 0 bases at J, with 12 bases between. CDR3 size: 16 residues. Germline CDR1 and CDR2: KGHSH and LQKENI. Full variable domain (outside the CDR3, taken from reference TRBV18 and TRBJ1-3): NAGVMQNPRHLVRRRGQEARLRCSPMKGHSHVYWYRQLPEEGLKFMVYLQKENIIDESGMPKERFSAEFPKEGPSILRIQQVVRGDSAAYFCASSPGTPNSGNTIYFGEGSWLTVV.

In its sample, this clone was seen a few times. The chain couples TRBV6-5 to TRBJ1-3; TRBD1 matches 8 bases. Germline assignment: CDR1 MNHEY and CDR2 SVGAGI. The CDR3 length is 13 residues. The V and J ends lost 2 bases and 8 bases, in that order; junction bases with no gene match: 2. Here the CDR3 reads CASSYATGDTIYF. The CDR3 nucleotides are TGTGCCAGCAGTTACGCGACAGGGGACACCATATATTTT.

This CDR3 reads CASSLFGLTNTEAFF. CDR3 coding DNA: TGTGCCAGCAGCTTGTTTGGGCTTACGAACACTGAAGCTTTCTTT. The chain recombines TRBV5-6 with TRBJ1-1; D remains unclear. This CDR3 is built from 15 residues. Trimming removed 1 base from V and 1 base from J, with 11 bases in between. Germline loops: CDR1 SGHDT, CDR2 YYEEEE.

This rearrangement joins TRBV10-2 to TRBJ2-7, with TRBD1 matching 9 bases. The CDR3 is 14 amino acids. The germline V gene has CDR1 WSHSY and CDR2 SAAADI. With V trimmed by 6 bases and J by 6 bases, 9 bases remained unmatched. CDR3 nucleotides: TGCGCCAGCAGGTTGGGGGGACAGGGCAGCGAGCAGTACGTC. Translated, it gives CASRLGGQGSEQYV.

This clone was detected only a few times. The gene calls are TRBV7-2 and TRBJ1-5; D gene unclear. This CDR3 spans 13 amino acids. The germline gives CDR1 SGHTA, CDR2 FQGNSA. Trimming stripped 5 bases from V and 6 bases from J, with 11 bases between. In DNA form, the CDR3 reads TGTGCCAGCAGCACACAAACGGTTCAGCCCCAGCATTTT. Translating it yields CASSTQTVQPQHF.

The CDR3 here is CASSLGQGAMIQYF. The DNA of the CDR3 is TGTGCCAGCAGCCTAGGACAGGGGGCGATGATTCAGTACTTC. This sequence joins TRBV14 and TRBJ2-4, with 11 bases aligning to TRBD1. This CDR3 has 14 residues. CDR1 and CDR2 (germline): SGHDN, FVKESK. Trimming removed 4 bases from V and 10 bases from J; junction bases left unmatched: 6.

This clone was detected a few times. J is TRBJ2-2 and V is TRBV4-1, with TRBD2 matching over 15 bases. V dropped 4 bases and J dropped 1; count of bases not matched to a gene: 7. Germline V gene sequence: CDR1 MGHRA, CDR2 YSYEKL. This CDR3 comprises 19 residues. The CDR3 protein is CASSPSGLAGGGNTGELFF. DNA for the CDR3: TGCGCCAGCAGCCCATCGGGACTAGCGGGGGGCGGGAACACCGGGGAGCTGTTTTTT.

The chain employs TRBV6-4 and TRBJ1-6, with unresolved D. Germline assignment: CDR1 MRHNA and CDR2 SNTAGT. V was clipped by 4 bases and J by 14 bases, with 15 bases between them. The CDR3 sequence is 13 residues long. The CDR3, as DNA: TGTGCCAGCAGTGCCACCTATTTTGGGACCCTCCACTTT. Protein product: CASSATYFGTLHF.

V and J are TRBV24-1 and TRBJ1-6, with a possible D match to TRBD1 (5 bases). The CDR3 has 13 residues. Germline CDR1 reads KGHDR; CDR2 reads SFDVKD. The ends were cut back, 1 base at V and 13 bases at J, with 10 bases in the middle. The CDR3 protein is CATSDFTGTPLHF. CDR3 in DNA: TGTGCCACCAGTGATTTTACCGGGACTCCCCTCCACTTT.

The V gene is TRBV27, the J gene TRBJ2-3; 15 nucleotides align to TRBD2. Trimming at V came to 6 bases and at J to 4 bases, leaving 5 bases not matched to a gene. The CDR3 contains 16 residues. The germline V gene encodes CDR1 MNHEY and CDR2 SMNVEV (reference sequence). The CDR3 sequence: CASRGLAGGLSDTQYF. CDR3 bases: TGTGCCAGCAGGGGACTAGCGGGGGGTTTATCAGATACGCAGTATTTT.

This clone occurred a few times. The V gene is TRBV6-6, the J gene TRBJ2-3; the D gene is possibly TRBD1 (6 bases). There are 14 residues in the CDR3. Germline V gene sequence: CDR1 MNHNY, CDR2 SVGAGI (reference sequence). V lost 5 bases and J 1 base, leaving 10 bases between the germline ends. In DNA form, the CDR3 reads TGTGCCAGCAGTAGACCAGGGGGCACAGATACGCAGTATTTT. Translation: CASSRPGGTDTQYF.

This clone was counted a few times. The V gene is TRBV6-5, the J gene TRBJ2-2; 9 nucleotides agree with TRBD2. Germline CDR1 MNHEY, CDR2 SVGAGI. The J segment lost 1 base and the V segment lost 5 bases, leaving 2 bases of the junction unmatched. CDR3 length equals 15 residues. The CDR3, as DNA: TGTGCCAGCAGTCGTAGCGGGGGGAACACCGGGGAGCTGTTTTTT. Residues: CASSRSGGNTGELFF.

This chain links TRBV14 with TRBJ1-2, with TRBD1 matching over 8 bases. V shed 2 bases, J shed 4 bases, and the junction held 3 bases outside the gene matches. This CDR3 has 14 residues. Germline CDR1 reads SGHDN; CDR2 reads FVKESK. The CDR3 region is CASSQRQGSYGYTF. The CDR3 DNA is TGTGCCAGCAGCCAAAGACAGGGGAGCTATGGCTACACCTTC.

J is TRBJ1-2 and V is TRBV5-1; 8 bases agree with TRBD1. V gave up 2 bases and J gave up 6 bases; unmatched junction bases: 15. Germline V gene data show CDR1 as SGHRS and CDR2 as YFSETQ. CDR3 size: 17 residues. Written as DNA, the CDR3 is TGCGCCAGCAGCTTTAGAGGGGTAGCGACAGGGGATGATGGCTACACCTTC. It codes for CASSFRGVATGDDGYTF. The full variable domain, its missing parts supplied by reference TRBV5-1 and TRBJ1-2, is KAGVTQTPRYLIKTRGQQVTLSCSPISGHRSVSWYQQTPGQGLQFLFEYFSETQRNKGNFPGRFSGRQFSNSRSEMNVSTLELGDSALYLCASSFRGVATGDDGYTFGSGTRLTVV.